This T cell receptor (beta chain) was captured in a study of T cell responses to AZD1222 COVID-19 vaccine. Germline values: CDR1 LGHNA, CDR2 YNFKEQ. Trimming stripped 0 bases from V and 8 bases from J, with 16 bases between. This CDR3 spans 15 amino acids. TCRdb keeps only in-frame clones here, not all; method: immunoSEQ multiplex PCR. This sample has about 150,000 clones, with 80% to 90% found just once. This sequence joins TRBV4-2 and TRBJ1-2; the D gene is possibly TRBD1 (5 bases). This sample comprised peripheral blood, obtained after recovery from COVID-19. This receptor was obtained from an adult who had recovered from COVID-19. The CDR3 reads CASSQEEDTLGGYTF. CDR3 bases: TGTGCCAGCAGCCAAGAAGAGGACACCCTCGGAGGCTACACCTTC.